This TCR beta chain was obtained from a study of blood T cells in healthy people across ages. PCR was performed a second time for about 6 to 12 cycles using a sample-barcoded 5' primer and a J-beta primer mix. Every sample gave at least 3 million paired-end reads containing CDR3. MiXCR, applied by TCRdb to the 5' RACE reads, yields one record per CDR3 protein. This table holds more than 650,000 distinct CDR3 sequences, less than 70% found once. Study results and caveats: Samples with more naive T cells showed higher observed beta diversity. No conclusive comparison of naive versus antigen-experienced cells was possible with unsorted PBMCs.

This clonotype was observed a handful of times. Antigen: not known. Per sample, no less than 5.5 micrograms of total RNA were extracted. Germline values: CDR1 SGHTA, CDR2 FQGNSA. V was shortened by 5 bases and J by 1 base, with 15 bases between the two germline ends. This CDR3 spans 16 amino acids. V and J are TRBV7-2 and TRBJ2-1; D may be TRBD1 (6 bases). This clonotype was sampled from a man older than 75 in good health. The sequencing sample was made of blood. The CDR3 sequence is CASSRGSPGSYNEQFF. The CDR3 coding sequence is TGTGCCAGCAGCAGGGGGAGTCCTGGTTCCTACAATGAGCAGTTCTTC.